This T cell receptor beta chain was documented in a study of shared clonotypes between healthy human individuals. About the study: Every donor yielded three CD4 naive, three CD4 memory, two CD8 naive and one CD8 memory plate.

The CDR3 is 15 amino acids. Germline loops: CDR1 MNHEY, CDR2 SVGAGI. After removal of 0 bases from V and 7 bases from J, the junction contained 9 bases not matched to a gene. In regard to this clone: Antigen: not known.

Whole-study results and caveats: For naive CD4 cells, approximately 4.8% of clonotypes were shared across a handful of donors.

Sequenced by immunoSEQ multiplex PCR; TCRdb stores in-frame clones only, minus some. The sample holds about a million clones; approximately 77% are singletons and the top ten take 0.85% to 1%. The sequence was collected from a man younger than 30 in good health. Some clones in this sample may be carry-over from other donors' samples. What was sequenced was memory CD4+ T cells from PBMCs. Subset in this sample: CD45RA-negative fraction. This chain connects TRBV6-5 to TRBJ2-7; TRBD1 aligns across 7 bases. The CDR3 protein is CASSYSTGAREEQYF. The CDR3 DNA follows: TGTGCCAGCAGTTACTCCACAGGGGCCCGGGAAGAGCAGTACTTC.